The 17 T cell receptor beta chains reported below all come from one sample, sequenced in a study of blood T cell repertoires in COVID-19. Using immunoSEQ multiplex PCR, the repertoire was profiled, and TCRdb retains in-frame clones only, with some absent. The sample has about 150,000 clones, 80% seen once. Sequencing was performed on peripheral blood. The receptors were gathered from a woman aged 45-65 years with acute or convalescent COVID-19.

This clone was recorded only once. The chain carries TRBV7-2 and TRBJ1-1, with D perhaps TRBD1 (6 bases). V was cut by 5 bases and J by 1 base, with 20 bases left in between. CDR1 and CDR2 from the germline V gene are SGHTA and FQGNSA. The CDR3 is 17 amino acids. In DNA form, the CDR3 reads TGTGCCAGCAGCCGGCTGGGGATGGGGGCGCCGAACACTGAAGCTTTCTTT. As protein: CASSRLGMGAPNTEAFF.

Only one count was recorded for this clone. V and J are TRBV3-1 (or the pseudogene TRBV3-2) and TRBJ1-6, with D unresolved. Germline assignment: CDR1 LGHDT and CDR2 YNNKEL (reference sequence). V shed 5 bases and J shed 12 bases, with 17 bases lying between them. This CDR3 has 14 amino acids. Written as DNA, the CDR3 is TGTGCCAGCAGCTCACGAGGGAGGCATCGACCCCTCCACTTT. Translating gives CASSSRGRHRPLHF.

V gene TRBV5-5 combines with J gene TRBJ2-1, with unresolved D. Germline CDR1 and CDR2: SGHKS and YYEKEE (reference sequence). CDR3 length equals 11 residues. Trimming removed 3 bases at V and 9 bases at J, with 7 bases between. The CDR3: CASSSTIEQFF. The DNA for the CDR3 is TGTGCCAGCAGCTCTACTATTGAGCAGTTCTTC. Based on the CDR3 plus reference TRBV5-5 and TRBJ2-1, the full variable domain is DAGVTQSPTHLIKTRGQQVTLRCSPISGHKSVSWYQQVLGQGPQFIFQYYEKEERGRGNFPDRFSARQFPNYSSELNVNALLLGDSALYLCASSSTIEQFFGPGTRLTVL.

The chain recombines TRBV18 with TRBJ1-2; 10 nucleotides agree with TRBD1. The CDR3 has 13 residues. Germline CDR1 is KGHSH and CDR2 is LQKENI. The trim removed 4 bases at V and 8 bases at J, leaving 4 bases unmatched. The CDR3 sequence is CASSRQGAEGYTF. In DNA, the CDR3 is TGTGCCAGCTCACGACAGGGGGCTGAGGGCTACACCTTC. Full variable domain (missing parts from reference TRBV18 and TRBJ1-2): NAGVMQNPRHLVRRRGQEARLRCSPMKGHSHVYWYRQLPEEGLKFMVYLQKENIIDESGMPKERFSAEFPKEGPSILRIQQVVRGDSAAYFCASSRQGAEGYTFGSGTRLTVV.

Written as DNA, the CDR3 is TGTGCCAGCAGCTTCACGGTCACTGAAGCTTTCTTT. The encoded protein is CASSFTVTEAFF. This rearrangement joins TRBV7-9 to TRBJ1-1; D is unresolved. V gave up 3 bases and J gave up 4 bases, with 6 bases separating them. Germline V gene data show CDR1 as SEHNR and CDR2 as FQNEAQ (reference sequence). The CDR3 contains 12 residues.

This chain links TRBV6-5 with TRBJ1-6, with D maybe TRBD1 (5 bases). This CDR3 is built from 15 residues. Trimming removed 10 bases from V and 0 bases from J, with 13 bases in between. Per germline, CDR1 MNHEY and CDR2 SVGAGI. The CDR3 sequence is CATPTADSYNSPLHF. CDR3 in DNA: TGTGCCACTCCGACAGCAGACTCCTATAATTCACCCCTCCACTTT.

The genes are TRBV28 and TRBJ1-2; D is unclear. V was trimmed by 8 bases and J by 5 bases, leaving 9 bases between them. CDR1 is MDHEN, CDR2 SYDVKM, per germline. The CDR3 has 11 amino acids. The CDR3 DNA reads TGTGCCAGCGGCCGTCCATATGGCTACACCTTC. Its translation is CASGRPYGYTF.

This clone has only one observation. This CDR3 reads CASSRTPSQEGIPKQFF. The CDR3, as DNA: TGTGCCAGCAGCCGAACTCCTAGCCAGGAAGGAATCCCGAAGCAGTTCTTC. The genes are TRBV4-2 and TRBJ2-1, with D possibly TRBD2 on 5 matching bases. The CDR3 loop spans 17 amino acids. Germline V gene lookup returns CDR1 LGHNA and CDR2 YNFKEQ. V dropped 4 bases and J dropped 11 bases, with 27 bases sitting between them.

This clone was counted only a few times. This chain links TRBV19 with TRBJ1-2; D is unclear. CDR3 size: 14 residues. Germline V gene lookup returns CDR1 LNHDA and CDR2 SQIVND (reference sequence). V lost 1 base and J lost 4, with 10 bases in between. Here the CDR3 reads CASSIAGLSYGYTF. CDR3 bases: TGTGCCAGTAGTATAGCAGGACTATCCTATGGCTACACCTTC.

The rearrangement joins TRBV29-1 to TRBJ1-2, with D unresolved. Germline-derived CDR1 and CDR2 are SQVTM and ANQGSEA. The CDR3 consists of 11 residues. The ends were cut back, 4 bases at V and 6 bases at J, with 9 bases in the middle. CDR3 region: CSVGEKDGYTF. CDR3 sequence (DNA): TGCAGCGTTGGTGAGAAAGATGGCTACACCTTC.

The V and J genes are TRBV6-6 and TRBJ1-4; 9 bases are a match to TRBD1. The ends lost 6 bases at V and 8 bases at J; junction bases unmatched: 7. The CDR3 is made up of 14 amino acids. Germline V gene lookup returns CDR1 MNHNY and CDR2 SVGAGI (reference sequence). CDR3 residues: CASSLQGAGEKLFF. Here the CDR3 DNA reads TGTGCCAGCAGCTTACAGGGGGCTGGAGAAAAACTGTTTTTT.

The chain employs TRBV19 and TRBJ2-5; possibly TRBD1 for D (7 bases). Germline CDR1 reads LNHDA; CDR2 reads SQIVND (reference sequence). V was trimmed by 6 bases and J by 7 bases, leaving 15 bases between them. This CDR3 spans 13 amino acids. The CDR3 nucleotides are TGTGCCAGTAGAGCCGGCCAGGGGGGGACCCAGTACTTC. Amino acids: CASRAGQGGTQYF.

The chain carries TRBV5-8 and TRBJ2-3; TRBD1 matches at 7 bases. Germline values: CDR1 SGHTS, CDR2 YDEGEE. The V gene end was trimmed by 0 bases and the J gene end by 10 bases; junction bases not matched to a gene: 11. The CDR3 runs to 15 residues. Written as DNA, the CDR3 is TGTGCCAGCAGCTTGGGCCAGGGGGATCCCGCCGCGCAGTATTTT. It yields the protein CASSLGQGDPAAQYF.

The chain joins TRBV28 to TRBJ2-7; a possible D gene is TRBD1 (5 bases). V was cut by 7 bases and J by 4 bases, with 17 bases left in between. Germline V gives CDR1 MDHEN, CDR2 SYDVKM. The CDR3 extends over 14 amino acids. CDR3 nucleotides: TGTGCCAGCATCCCTTCGTTGGACAATTACGAGCAGTACTTC. It yields the protein CASIPSLDNYEQYF.

The CDR3 nucleotides read TGTGCCAGCACCCAAGGGGGACAGCCCCAGCATTTT. Its translation: CASTQGGQPQHF. The rearrangement uses TRBV2 and TRBJ1-5, with D possibly TRBD1 on 6 matching bases. Germline loops: CDR1 SNHLY, CDR2 FYNNEI. Trimming took off 7 bases at V and 7 bases at J, with 11 bases between the two ends. The CDR3 consists of 12 residues.

The rearrangement links TRBV15 to TRBJ1-6, with 7 bases aligning to TRBD1. This CDR3 comprises 15 residues. The ends lost 2 bases at V and 10 bases at J; junction bases unmatched: 8. Germline V CDR1 and CDR2: LNHNV, YYDKDF (reference sequence). The CDR3 sequence: CATSRLGGLNSPLHF. The CDR3 nucleotides read TGTGCCACCAGCAGATTAGGGGGCTTAAACTCACCCCTCCACTTT.

A single count supports this clone. The V and J genes are TRBV6-8 and TRBJ1-1; D unclear. This CDR3 has 15 residues. The germline gives CDR1 MNHGY, CDR2 SAAAGT. The V gene lost 5 bases and the J gene lost 0 bases, with 13 bases spanning the gap. CDR3 in DNA: TGTGCCAGCAGTGACGACGGACTGCTGAACACTGAAGCTTTCTTT. Amino acid sequence: CASSDDGLLNTEAFF.